The clone carrying this T cell receptor (beta chain) was found a few times. V was cut by 0 bases and J by 3 bases, with 13 bases left in between. CDR1 and CDR2 from the germline V gene are SGHRS and YFSETQ. The CDR3 covers 16 residues. This entry comes from a study of T cells after yellow fever vaccination. MiXCR, applied by TCRdb to the 5' RACE reads, yields one record per CDR3 protein. Among 300,000 to 450,000 distinct CDR3 sequences listed, about 7.8% were seen once. This material consisted of PBMCs, taken more than 40 days after the first yellow fever vaccination. This receptor was taken from a man aged 18 to 30 who received the YFV17D yellow fever vaccine. The rearrangement uses TRBV5-1 and TRBJ1-5; D unclear. The CDR3 sequence: CASSLDPVSTNQPQHF. The CDR3 DNA follows: TGCGCCAGCAGCTTGGACCCAGTAAGCACCAATCAGCCCCAGCATTTT.